This is a list of T cell receptor beta chains from one sample in a study of blood T cell repertoires in COVID-19. Only in-frame clones appear in the TCRdb table, and some are missing; sequencing was by immunoSEQ multiplex PCR. The table shows a few hundred thousand clones, with approximately 81% occurring only once. Sequencing input: peripheral blood. The receptors were sampled from a woman older than 75 with active or convalescent COVID-19. The CDR3 runs from the conserved cysteine through the conserved F or W. D genes are given only for firm matches. Clone size is not always given. Where it is, it says once, few, many or a class for expanded clones.

TRBJ1-4,TRBV6-5,.,.,TGTGCCAGCACACCCAGAGGATATATGGATGAAAAACTGTTTTTT,CASTPRGYMDEKLFF
TRBJ1-4,TRBV15,.,.,TGTGCCACCAGCAGAGACAGGGTTAGCGAAAAACTGTTTTTT,CATSRDRVSEKLFF
TRBJ2-3,TRBV7-2,TRBD2,.,TGTGCCAGCAGCGGAACCGGGACTAGCTTTTATACGCAGTATTTT,CASSGTGTSFYTQYF
TRBJ1-2,TRBV19,TRBD1,.,TGTGCCAGTAGTAGCACAACAGGGGTGGGTCACTATGGCTACACCTTC,CASSSTTGVGHYGYTF
TRBJ1-2,TRBV7-9,TRBD1,.,TGTGCCAGCAGCTTATCGATTGGAACAGGGGGTTATGGCTACACCTTC,CASSLSIGTGGYGYTF
TRBJ2-3,TRBV5-4,.,.,TGTGCCAGCAGCCATCCGGGACTTTCCAGGGATACGCAGTATTTT,CASSHPGLSRDTQYF
TRBJ1-2,TRBV19,.,.,TGTGCCAGTAGTGCCCTGGGCAGGACTGTACGTTATGGCTACACCTTC,CASSALGRTVRYGYTF
TRBJ2-7,TRBV11-3,.,.,TGTGCCAGCAGCACCCGACAGGACTACGAGCAGTACTTC,CASSTRQDYEQYF
TRBJ2-7,TRBV5-6,TRBD1,.,TGTGCCAGCAGCTCTGGACAGGTCTACGAGCAGTACTTC,CASSSGQVYEQYF
TRBJ2-7,TRBV4-3,TRBD1,.,TGCGCCAGCAGCCAAACACAGGGGGCTCAGTACGAGCAGTACTTC,CASSQTQGAQYEQYF
TRBJ1-6,TRBV18,.,many,TGTGCCAGCTCACCAAGTAGAGGCGTCGGGGGGATTTTGAATTCACCCCTCCACTTT,CASSPSRGVGGILNSPLHF
TRBJ2-7,TRBV27,.,.,TGTGCCAGCAGTTTCCTCCAACTAGTCCCCTACGAGCAGTACTTC,CASSFLQLVPYEQYF
TRBJ1-5,TRBV21-1,.,.,TGTGCCAGCAGCCCTAGAGGCCGTCACAATCAGCCCCAGCATTTT,CASSPRGRHNQPQHF
TRBJ1-1,TRBV9,TRBD1,.,TGTGCCAGTTCCCGGGACAGCAACACTGAAGCTTTCTTT,CASSRDSNTEAFF
TRBJ2-3,TRBV5-1,TRBD2,.,TGCGCCAGCACGCCATGGACTAGCGGGAACACAGATACGCAGTATTTT,CASTPWTSGNTDTQYF
TRBJ1-1,TRBV7-6,.,.,TGTGCCAGCAGCTTACAGGTGTCAAGCACTGAAGCTTTCTTT,CASSLQVSSTEAFF
TRBJ2-7,TRBV29-1,TRBD2,.,TGCAGTGCGCGGGAGGCCTACGAGCAGTACTTC,CSAREAYEQYF
TRBJ2-3,TRBV7-6,TRBD2,.,TGTGCCAGCAGCTCTGCTTCTAGCGGGACGACAGATACGCAGTATTTT,CASSSASSGTTDTQYF
TRBJ2-3,TRBV28,TRBD2,.,TGTGCCAGCAGTCCGGGACTAGCGGGGGGCACAGATACGCAGTATTTT,CASSPGLAGGTDTQYF
TRBJ2-3,TRBV5-1,TRBD2,.,TGCGCCAGCAGCTTAAAGACTAGCGGGAGGGCCGGAGATACGCAGTATTTT,CASSLKTSGRAGDTQYF
TRBJ2-2,TRBV7-3,.,few,TGTGCCAGCAGCGCCTTAGTCACCGGGGAGCTGTTTTTT,CASSALVTGELFF
TRBJ1-1,TRBV20-1,.,.,TGCAGTGCTAGTGTGGGGAGTCGAATGAACACTGAAGCTTTCTTT,CSASVGSRMNTEAFF
TRBJ2-1,TRBV5-1,TRBD1,.,TGCGCCAGCAACCAGCAGGGGGCAAATGAGCAGTTCTTC,CASNQQGANEQFF
TRBJ1-4,TRBV19,TRBD1,.,TGTGCCAGTAGTCAACGGGACAGAAATGAAAAACTGTTTTTT,CASSQRDRNEKLFF
TRBJ2-1,TRBV18,TRBD1,.,TGTGCCAGCTCAGCAACCGGGACAGGGATAAATGAGCAGTTCTTC,CASSATGTGINEQFF
TRBJ2-7,TRBV6-5,.,.,TGTGCCAGCAGCACCCCGGGACTGAGCTCCTACGAGCAGTACTTC,CASSTPGLSSYEQYF